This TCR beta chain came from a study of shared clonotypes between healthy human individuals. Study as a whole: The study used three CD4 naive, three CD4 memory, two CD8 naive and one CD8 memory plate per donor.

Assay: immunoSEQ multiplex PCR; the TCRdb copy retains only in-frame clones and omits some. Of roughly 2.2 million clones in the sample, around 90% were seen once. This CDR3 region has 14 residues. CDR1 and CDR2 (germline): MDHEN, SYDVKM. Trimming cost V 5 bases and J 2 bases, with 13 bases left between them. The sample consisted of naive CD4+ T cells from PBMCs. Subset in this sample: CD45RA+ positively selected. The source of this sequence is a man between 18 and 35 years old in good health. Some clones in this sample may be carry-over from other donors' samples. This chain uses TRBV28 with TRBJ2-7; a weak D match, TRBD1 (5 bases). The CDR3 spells CASSLVGPAYEQYF. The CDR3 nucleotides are TGTGCCAGCAGTCTGGTGGGGCCCGCCTACGAGCAGTACTTC.